Presented here are 20 T cell receptor beta chains from one specimen sequenced in a study of Graves' ophthalmopathy and Graves' hyperthyroidism. RNA transcripts were the source from which TCR beta CDR3 regions were amplified. HTBI primers primed a first-round RT-PCR, and a second-round multiplex PCR followed. TCRdb re-called the multiplex PCR reads through MiXCR, storing one row per CDR3 protein. The data hold 500,000 to 700,000 distinct CDR3 sequences, with under 45% observed a single time. Sequencing input: peripheral blood or thyroid tissue (not recorded which). The source is an adult man with Graves' hyperthyroidism.

The V and J genes are TRBV10-3 and TRBJ1-3, with 7 bases matching TRBD1. This CDR3 has 15 residues. J gave up 8 bases and V 8 bases, and 15 bases lay outside the gene matches. Germline values: CDR1 ENHRY, CDR2 SYGVKD. The CDR3 spells CAISKGADYGYTIYF. The CDR3 DNA is TGTGCCATCTCGAAGGGGGCGGACTATGGCTACACCATATATTTT.

This clonotype was seen at least ten times. V and J are TRBV29-1 and TRBJ2-7; D perhaps matches TRBD1 (7 bases). From germline, CDR1 is SQVTM and CDR2 ANQGSEA. This CDR3 contains 12 residues. V was clipped by 3 bases and J by 10 bases, with 16 bases between them. The CDR3 nucleotides are TGCAGCGTTGAGGCGGCAGGGGGAGGTCAGTACTTC. Translated, it gives CSVEAAGGGQYF.

In the case of this clonotype: One junction end does not reproduce the germline sequence, and a read error may be involved. V is TRBV9 and J is TRBJ2-7, with a possible D match to TRBD2 (5 bases). CDR3 length: 14 residues. Germline CDR1 is SGDLS and CDR2 is YYNGEE. The CDR3 DNA is TGTGCCAGCAGCGTAGCAGCGGAGGCCTACGGGCAGTACTTC. Translation: CASSVAAEAYGQYF.

A single count supports this clonotype. The chain joins TRBV29-1 to TRBJ2-7; 8 bases align to TRBD1. V shed 8 bases and J 5 bases; nucleotides not matched to a gene: 17. Germline V lookup: CDR1 SQVTM, CDR2 ANQGSEA. CDR3 length: 15 residues. The CDR3 loop is CSSHRTGTKAHEQYF. The CDR3 coding sequence is TGCAGCTCTCATCGGACAGGGACGAAGGCCCACGAGCAGTACTTC.

A few counts support this clonotype. This chain connects TRBV5-1 to TRBJ2-7; D gene uncertain. Matching the DNA end better, TRBJ2-1 makes the J call doubtful. The CDR3 has 14 amino acids. Looked up from germline, CDR1 is SGHRS and CDR2 is YFSETQ. CDR3 in DNA: TGCGCCAGCAGCTTGACTTGGACGAAGGATGAGCAGTTCTTC. This translates into CASSLTWTKDEQFF.

This clonotype was detected only once. The V gene is TRBV7-2, the J gene TRBJ2-7, with D possibly being TRBD2 (6 bases). Looked up from germline, CDR1 is SGHTA and CDR2 is FQGNSA. Trimming took off 5 bases at V and 7 bases at J, with 21 bases between the two ends. CDR3 length: 15 amino acids. CDR3 region: CASSVLGTSYNEQYF. CDR3 coding DNA: TGTGCCAGCAGCGTCCTCGGGACTTCCTACAATGAGCAGTACTTC.

The rearrangement joins TRBV19 to TRBJ2-2, with 9 nucleotides matching TRBD1. The CDR3 is 14 amino acids. V was pared by 6 bases and J by 7 bases, with 6 bases of the junction left unmatched. Germline values: CDR1 LNHDA, CDR2 SQIVND (reference sequence). The DNA for the CDR3 is TGTGCCAGTAGCGGGACAGGGATTGACGGGGAGCTGTTTTTT. Translation gives CASSGTGIDGELFF. The complete variable domain, with remaining parts taken from reference TRBV19 and TRBJ2-2, reads DGGITQSPKYLFRKEGQNVTLSCEQNLNHDAMYWYRQDPGQGLRLIYYSQIVNDFQKGDIAEGYSVSREKKESFPLTVTSAQKNPTAFYLCASSGTGIDGELFFGEGSRLTVL.

The V gene is TRBV29-1, the J gene TRBJ2-7, with 7 bases aligning to TRBD1. Germline-derived CDR1 and CDR2 are SQVTM and ANQGSEA. V dropped 7 bases and J dropped 3; count of bases not matched to a gene: 6. This CDR3 comprises 12 residues. In DNA, the CDR3 is TGCAGCGCCCGGGACAGATTCTACGAGCAGTACTTC. Translated, it gives CSARDRFYEQYF.

The rearrangement joins TRBV2 to TRBJ1-2; a weak D match, TRBD1 (5 bases). The CDR3 extends over 14 amino acids. The germline gives CDR1 SNHLY, CDR2 FYNNEI. V dropped 3 bases and J dropped 5 bases, with 13 bases sitting between them. DNA of the CDR3: TGTGCCAGCAGTGAGCCCCGAGCAGGGTATGGCTACACCTTC. It specifies CASSEPRAGYGYTF.

This clonotype was seen repeatedly, ten times or more. This sequence joins TRBV7-2 and TRBJ1-5; D may be TRBD1 (6 bases). This CDR3 has 14 residues. Trimming took 5 bases from V and 10 from J, leaving 18 bases between them. In germline, CDR1 is SGHTA, CDR2 FQGNSA. CDR3 sequence (DNA): TGTGCCAGCAGCCCAACGACAGGCCATATTCCCCAGCATTTT. Residues: CASSPTTGHIPQHF.

This clonotype has more than one count but fewer than ten. The chain carries TRBV12-3 or TRBV12-4 and TRBJ2-5, with 10 bases fitting TRBD2. Trimming cost V 6 bases and J 1 base; bases outside gene matches: 11. The CDR3 consists of 17 residues. The CDR3 nucleotides read TGTGCCAGCAGCCCTCGATGGGTAGCGGGGGGCCAAGAGACCCAGTACTTC. It specifies CASSPRWVAGGQETQYF.

This clonotype occurred many times. The V gene is TRBV7-9, the J gene TRBJ2-7; 9 bases match TRBD1. Trimming cost V 3 bases and J 1 base; bases outside gene matches: 7. CDR1 is SEHNR and CDR2 is FQNEAQ in the germline V gene (reference sequence). This CDR3 is 16 amino acids long. CDR3 sequence (DNA): TGTGCCAGCAGCTTCCTTCCGGGACAGGGATCCTACGAGCAGTACTTC. Translated, it gives CASSFLPGQGSYEQYF.

This clonotype was observed at least ten times. V usage is TRBV7-9 and J usage is TRBJ1-1; D is unclear. The CDR3 contains 15 residues. Trimming shortened V by 0 bases and J by 5 bases, and 13 bases separated the two germline ends. Germline-derived CDR1 and CDR2 are SEHNR and FQNEAQ (reference sequence). CDR3 sequence reads: CASSLAPPPGTEAFF. The CDR3 DNA is TGTGCCAGCAGCTTAGCCCCCCCCCCGGGGACTGAAGCTTTCTTT.

The chain uses TRBV29-1 and TRBJ2-1, with 14 bases lining up with TRBD2. Trimming removed 8 bases from V and 8 bases from J; junction bases left unmatched: 2. The CDR3 totals 12 residues. Germline loops: CDR1 SQVTM, CDR2 ANQGSEA. In DNA, the CDR3 is TGCAGCTTGGGACTAGCGGGGGATGAGCAGTTCTTC. It translates to CSLGLAGDEQFF.

The chain is built from TRBV29-1 and TRBJ1-1; no firm D call. Germline CDR1 SQVTM, CDR2 ANQGSEA. The CDR3 loop spans 10 amino acids. CDR3 DNA sequence: TGCAGTTTAGAGAACACTGAAGCTTTCTTT. This sequence encodes CSLENTEAFF.

This clonotype has at least ten counts. The rearrangement links TRBV25-1 to TRBJ2-2; D remains unclear. V was clipped by 6 bases and J by 2 bases, with 13 bases between them. This CDR3 has 15 amino acids. Germline CDR1 and CDR2: MGHDK and SYGVNS. CDR3 amino acids: CASRSTTPNTGELFF. CDR3 bases: TGTGCCAGCAGGTCAACGACACCAAACACCGGGGAGCTGTTTTTT.

This clonotype has a handful of counts. This chain connects TRBV28 to TRBJ1-1; TRBD1 matches 7 bases. Germline CDR1 reads MDHEN; CDR2 reads SYDVKM. J lost 6 bases, V lost 2 bases, and 6 bases had no gene match. This CDR3 spans 14 amino acids. This chain's CDR3 is CASSLLQGIAEAFF. The CDR3 nucleotides read TGTGCCAGCAGTTTACTACAGGGGATTGCTGAAGCTTTCTTT.

This clonotype was recorded at least ten times. This chain uses TRBV12-3 or TRBV12-4 with TRBJ1-1; no reliable D call. Trimming took off 6 bases at V and 3 bases at J, with 14 bases between the two ends. This CDR3 is built from 14 residues. The CDR3 here is CASSYRPVHTEAFF. The CDR3 bases are TGTGCCAGCAGCTACCGACCGGTGCACACTGAAGCTTTCTTT.

The sample holds many counts of this clonotype. This chain uses TRBV12-3 or TRBV12-4 with TRBJ2-5; D uncertain. V dropped 5 bases and J dropped 2 bases, with 9 bases sitting between them. There are 13 residues in the CDR3. The CDR3 region is CASSPENQETQYF. The CDR3 nucleotides read TGTGCCAGCAGTCCCGAAAATCAAGAGACCCAGTACTTC.

The table lists this clonotype with many counts. V is TRBV6-5 and J is TRBJ1-2; D remains unclear. The V gene's germline CDR1 is MNHEY and CDR2 SVGAGI. There are 13 residues in the CDR3. Trimming shortened V by 5 bases and J by 4 bases, and 11 bases separated the two germline ends. As DNA, the CDR3 is TGTGCCAGCAGTCGGACGGTTGGCTATGGCTACACCTTC. Amino acid sequence: CASSRTVGYGYTF.